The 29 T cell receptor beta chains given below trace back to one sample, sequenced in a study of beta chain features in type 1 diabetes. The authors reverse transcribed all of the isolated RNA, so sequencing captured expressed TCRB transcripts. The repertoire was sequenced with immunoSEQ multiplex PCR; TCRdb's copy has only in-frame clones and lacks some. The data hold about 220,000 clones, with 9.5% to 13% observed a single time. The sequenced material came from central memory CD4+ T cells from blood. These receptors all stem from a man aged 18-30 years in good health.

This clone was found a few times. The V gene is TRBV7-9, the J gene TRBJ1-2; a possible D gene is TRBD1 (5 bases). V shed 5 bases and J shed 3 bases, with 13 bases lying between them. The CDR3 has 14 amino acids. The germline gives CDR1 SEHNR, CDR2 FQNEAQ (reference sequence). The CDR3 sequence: CASSRDAGDYGYTF. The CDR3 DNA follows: TGTGCCAGCAGCCGGGACGCAGGCGACTATGGCTACACCTTC.

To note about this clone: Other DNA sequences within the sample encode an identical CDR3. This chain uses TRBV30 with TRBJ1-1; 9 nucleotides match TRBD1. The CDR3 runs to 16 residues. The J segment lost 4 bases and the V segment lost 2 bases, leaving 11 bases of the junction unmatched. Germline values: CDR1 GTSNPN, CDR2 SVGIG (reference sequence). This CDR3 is CAWSLGQGIVATEAFF. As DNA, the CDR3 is TGTGCCTGGAGTCTCGGACAGGGGATCGTGGCCACTGAAGCTTTCTTT.

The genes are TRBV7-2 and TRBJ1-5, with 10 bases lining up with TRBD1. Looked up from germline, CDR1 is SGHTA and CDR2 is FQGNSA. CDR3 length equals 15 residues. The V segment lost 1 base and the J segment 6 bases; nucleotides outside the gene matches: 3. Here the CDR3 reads CASSLGQGAGQPQHF. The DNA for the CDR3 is TGTGCCAGCAGCTTAGGACAGGGGGCGGGTCAGCCCCAGCATTTT.

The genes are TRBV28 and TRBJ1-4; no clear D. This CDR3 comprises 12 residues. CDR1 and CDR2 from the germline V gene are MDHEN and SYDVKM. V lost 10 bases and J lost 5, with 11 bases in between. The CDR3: CATRHQNEKLFF. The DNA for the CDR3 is TGTGCCACCAGACACCAGAATGAAAAACTGTTTTTT.

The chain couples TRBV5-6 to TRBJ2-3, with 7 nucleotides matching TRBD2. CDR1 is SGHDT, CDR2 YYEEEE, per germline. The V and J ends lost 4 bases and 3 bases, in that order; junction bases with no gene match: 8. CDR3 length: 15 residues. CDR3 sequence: CASSLLRGSTDTQYF. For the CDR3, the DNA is TGTGCCAGCAGCCTTCTTCGCGGGAGTACAGATACGCAGTATTTT.

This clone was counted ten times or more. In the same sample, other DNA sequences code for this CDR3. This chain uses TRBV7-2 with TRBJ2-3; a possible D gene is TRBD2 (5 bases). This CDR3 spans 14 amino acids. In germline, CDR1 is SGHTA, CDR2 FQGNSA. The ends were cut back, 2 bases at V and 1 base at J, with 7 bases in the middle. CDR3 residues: CASSLSAGTDTQYF. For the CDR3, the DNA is TGTGCCAGCAGCTTATCAGCGGGCACAGATACGCAGTATTTT.

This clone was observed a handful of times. The CDR3 sequence: CAWTRDRRTEAFF. In DNA, the CDR3 is TGTGCCTGGACTCGTGACAGGCGCACTGAAGCTTTCTTT. This chain connects TRBV30 to TRBJ1-1, with D perhaps matching TRBD1 (6 bases). Germline V gene lookup returns CDR1 GTSNPN and CDR2 SVGIG (reference sequence). V was clipped by 4 bases and J by 4 bases, with 13 bases between them. The CDR3 length is 13 residues. The complete variable domain, with remaining parts taken from reference TRBV30 and TRBJ1-1, reads SQTIHQWPATLVQPVGSPLSLECTVEGTSNPNLYWYRQAAGRGLQLLFYSVGIGQISSEVPQNLSASRPQDRQFILSSKKLLLSDSGFYLCAWTRDRRTEAFFGQGTRLTVV.

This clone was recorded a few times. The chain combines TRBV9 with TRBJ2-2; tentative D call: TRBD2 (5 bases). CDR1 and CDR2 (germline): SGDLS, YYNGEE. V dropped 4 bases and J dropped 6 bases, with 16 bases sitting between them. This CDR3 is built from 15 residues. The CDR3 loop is CASSPPRGRAGELFF. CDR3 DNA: TGTGCCAGCAGCCCCCCAAGAGGGCGAGCCGGGGAGCTGTTTTTT. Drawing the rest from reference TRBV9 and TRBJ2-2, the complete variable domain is DSGVTQTPKHLITATGQRVTLRCSPRSGDLSVYWYQQSLDQGLQFLIQYYNGEERAKGNILERFSAQQFPDLHSELNLSSLELGDSALYFCASSPPRGRAGELFFGEGSRLTVL.

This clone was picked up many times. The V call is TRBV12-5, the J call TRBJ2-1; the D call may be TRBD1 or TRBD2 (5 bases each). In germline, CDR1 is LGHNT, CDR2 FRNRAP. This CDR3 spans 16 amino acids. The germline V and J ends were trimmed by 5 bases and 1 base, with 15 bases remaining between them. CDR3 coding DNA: TGTGCTAGTGGTCTCCCCGGGACCATATCCTACAATGAGCAGTTCTTC. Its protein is CASGLPGTISYNEQFF.

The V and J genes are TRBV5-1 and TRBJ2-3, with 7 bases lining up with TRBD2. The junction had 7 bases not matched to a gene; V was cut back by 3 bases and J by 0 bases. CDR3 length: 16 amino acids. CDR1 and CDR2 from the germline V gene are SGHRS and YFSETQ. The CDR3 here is CASSYRGGSSTDTQYF. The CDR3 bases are TGCGCCAGCAGCTACCGCGGGGGAAGCAGCACAGATACGCAGTATTTT.

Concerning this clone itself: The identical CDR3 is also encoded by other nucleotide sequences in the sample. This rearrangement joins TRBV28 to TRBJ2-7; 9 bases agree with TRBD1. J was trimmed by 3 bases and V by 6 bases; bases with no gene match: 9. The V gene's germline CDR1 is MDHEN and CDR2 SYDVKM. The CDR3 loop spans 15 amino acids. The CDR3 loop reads CASSLPGTGNYEQYF. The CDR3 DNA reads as TGTGCCAGCAGCCTACCCGGGACAGGGAACTACGAGCAGTACTTC.

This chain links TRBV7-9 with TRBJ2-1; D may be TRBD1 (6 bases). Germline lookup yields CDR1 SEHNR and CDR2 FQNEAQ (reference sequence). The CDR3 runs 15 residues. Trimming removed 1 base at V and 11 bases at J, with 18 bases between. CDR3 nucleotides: TGTGCCAGCAGCTTAGACCCAGGGGCCTCTGGGAAGCAGTTCTTC. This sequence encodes CASSLDPGASGKQFF. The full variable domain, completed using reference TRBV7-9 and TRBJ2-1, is DTGVSQNPRHKITKRGQNVTFRCDPISEHNRLYWYRQTLGQGPEFLTYFQNEAQLEKSRLLSDRFSAERPKGSFSTLEIQRTEQGDSAMYLCASSLDPGASGKQFFGPGTRLTVL.

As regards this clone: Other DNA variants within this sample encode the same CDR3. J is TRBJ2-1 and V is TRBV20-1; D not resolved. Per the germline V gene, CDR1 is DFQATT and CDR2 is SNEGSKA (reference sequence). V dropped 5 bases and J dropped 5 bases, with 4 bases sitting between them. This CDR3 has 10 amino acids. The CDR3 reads CSALNNEQFF. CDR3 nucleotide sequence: TGCAGTGCTCTTAACAATGAGCAGTTCTTC.

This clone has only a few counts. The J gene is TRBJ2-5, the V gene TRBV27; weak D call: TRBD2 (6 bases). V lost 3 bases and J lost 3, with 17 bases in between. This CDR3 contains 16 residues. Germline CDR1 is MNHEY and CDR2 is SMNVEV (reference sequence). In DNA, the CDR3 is TGTGCCAGCAGTTTCCTTGGGGGTAGCGGCGAAGAGACCCAGTACTTC. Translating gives CASSFLGGSGEETQYF.

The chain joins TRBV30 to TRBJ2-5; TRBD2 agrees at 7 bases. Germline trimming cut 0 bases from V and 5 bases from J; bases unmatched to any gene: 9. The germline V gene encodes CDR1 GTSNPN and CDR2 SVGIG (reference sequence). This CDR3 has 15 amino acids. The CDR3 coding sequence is TGTGCCTGGAGTGTCTTCGGACTAGTTGCCGAGACCCAGTACTTC. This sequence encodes CAWSVFGLVAETQYF. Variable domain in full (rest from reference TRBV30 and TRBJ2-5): SQTIHQWPATLVQPVGSPLSLECTVEGTSNPNLYWYRQAAGRGLQLLFYSVGIGQISSEVPQNLSASRPQDRQFILSSKKLLLSDSGFYLCAWSVFGLVAETQYFGPGTRLLVL.

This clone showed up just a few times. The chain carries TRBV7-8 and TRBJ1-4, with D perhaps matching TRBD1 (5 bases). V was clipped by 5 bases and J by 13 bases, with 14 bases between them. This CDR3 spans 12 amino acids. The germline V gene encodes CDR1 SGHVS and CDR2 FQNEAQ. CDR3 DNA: TGTGCCAGCAGCCCCTACCTCGGGGGACTGTTTTTT. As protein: CASSPYLGGLFF.

In DNA, the CDR3 is TGTGCCAGCAGCTCACTGACTAGCGGGCGCGAGCAGTACTTC. Translated: CASSSLTSGREQYF. V gene TRBV5-6 combines with J gene TRBJ2-7, with 10 bases matching TRBD2. Germline values: CDR1 SGHDT, CDR2 YYEEEE. The ends lost 3 bases at V and 6 bases at J; junction bases unmatched: 6. The CDR3 is 14 residues long.

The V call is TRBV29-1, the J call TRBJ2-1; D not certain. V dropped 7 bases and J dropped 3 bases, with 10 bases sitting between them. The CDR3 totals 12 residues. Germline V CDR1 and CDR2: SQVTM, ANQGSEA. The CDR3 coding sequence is TGCAGCGGTACGGACGGCTACAATGAGCAGTTCTTC. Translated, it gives CSGTDGYNEQFF.

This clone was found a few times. CDR3 nucleotides: TGTGCCAGCACCGATAACAGGGTGGATGGAAACACCATATATTTT. Translation: CASTDNRVDGNTIYF. The chain uses TRBV7-2 and TRBJ1-3; tentative D call: TRBD1 (6 bases). The CDR3 is 15 residues long. Germline V gene lookup returns CDR1 SGHTA and CDR2 FQGNSA. Trimming took 7 bases from V and 3 from J, leaving 16 bases between them. The whole variable domain, remainder taken from reference TRBV7-2 and TRBJ1-3, is GAGVSQSPSNKVTEKGKDVELRCDPISGHTALYWYRQSLGQGLEFLIYFQGNSAPDKSGLPSDRFSAERTGGSVSTLTIQRTQQEDSAVYLCASTDNRVDGNTIYFGEGSWLTVV.

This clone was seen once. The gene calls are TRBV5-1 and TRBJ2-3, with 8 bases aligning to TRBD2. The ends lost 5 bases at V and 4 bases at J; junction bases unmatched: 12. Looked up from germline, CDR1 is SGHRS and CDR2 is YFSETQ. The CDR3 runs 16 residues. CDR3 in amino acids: CASSRVSGVGADTQYF. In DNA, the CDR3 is TGCGCCAGCAGTCGGGTTAGCGGGGTTGGGGCAGATACGCAGTATTTT.

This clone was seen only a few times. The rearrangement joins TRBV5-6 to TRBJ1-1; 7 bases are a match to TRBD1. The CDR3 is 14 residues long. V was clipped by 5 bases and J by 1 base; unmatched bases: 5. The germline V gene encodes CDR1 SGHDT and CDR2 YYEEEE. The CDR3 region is CASSISGGNTEAFF. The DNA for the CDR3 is TGTGCCAGCAGTATCTCAGGGGGGAACACTGAAGCTTTCTTT.

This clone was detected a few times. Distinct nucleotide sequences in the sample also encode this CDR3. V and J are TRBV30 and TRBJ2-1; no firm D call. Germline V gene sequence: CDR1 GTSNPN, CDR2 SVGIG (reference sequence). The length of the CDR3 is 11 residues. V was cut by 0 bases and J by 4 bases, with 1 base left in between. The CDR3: CAWSVYNEQFF. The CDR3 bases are TGTGCCTGGAGTGTGTACAATGAGCAGTTCTTC.

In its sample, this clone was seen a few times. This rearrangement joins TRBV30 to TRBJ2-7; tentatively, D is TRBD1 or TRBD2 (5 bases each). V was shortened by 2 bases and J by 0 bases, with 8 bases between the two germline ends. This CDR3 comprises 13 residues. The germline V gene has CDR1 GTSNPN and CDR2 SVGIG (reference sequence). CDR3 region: CAWSKGSSYEQYF. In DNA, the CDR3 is TGTGCCTGGAGTAAGGGGAGCTCCTACGAGCAGTACTTC.

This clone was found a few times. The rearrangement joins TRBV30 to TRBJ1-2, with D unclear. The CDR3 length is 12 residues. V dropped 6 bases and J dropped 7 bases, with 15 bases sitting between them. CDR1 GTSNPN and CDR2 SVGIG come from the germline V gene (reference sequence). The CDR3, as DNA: TGTGCCTGCCCCGGACTTGAGGGTGGCTACACCTTC. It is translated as CACPGLEGGYTF. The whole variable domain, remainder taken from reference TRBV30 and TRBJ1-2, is SQTIHQWPATLVQPVGSPLSLECTVEGTSNPNLYWYRQAAGRGLQLLFYSVGIGQISSEVPQNLSASRPQDRQFILSSKKLLLSDSGFYLCACPGLEGGYTFGSGTRLTVV.

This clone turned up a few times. Written as DNA, the CDR3 is TGTGCCAGCAGTGAAGGGCTAACGAACACCGGGGAGCTGTTTTTT. As protein: CASSEGLTNTGELFF. The chain is built from TRBV2 and TRBJ2-2; D is uncertain. The length of the CDR3 is 15 residues. V was clipped by 1 base and J by 0 bases, with 6 bases between them. Germline lookup yields CDR1 SNHLY and CDR2 FYNNEI.

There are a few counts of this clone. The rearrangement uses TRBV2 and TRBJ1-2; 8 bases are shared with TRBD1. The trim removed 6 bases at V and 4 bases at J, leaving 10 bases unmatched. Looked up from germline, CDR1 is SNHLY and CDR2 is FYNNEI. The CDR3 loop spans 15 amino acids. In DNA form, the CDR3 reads TGTGCCAGCAGAATCAGGACAGGGCAAGGCTATGGCTACACCTTC. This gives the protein CASRIRTGQGYGYTF.

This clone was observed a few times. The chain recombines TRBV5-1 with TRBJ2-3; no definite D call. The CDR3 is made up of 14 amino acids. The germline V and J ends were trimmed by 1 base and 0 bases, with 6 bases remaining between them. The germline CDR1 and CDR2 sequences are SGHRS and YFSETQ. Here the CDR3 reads CASSLPGSTDTQYF. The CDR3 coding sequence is TGCGCCAGCAGCTTGCCCGGCAGCACAGATACGCAGTATTTT.

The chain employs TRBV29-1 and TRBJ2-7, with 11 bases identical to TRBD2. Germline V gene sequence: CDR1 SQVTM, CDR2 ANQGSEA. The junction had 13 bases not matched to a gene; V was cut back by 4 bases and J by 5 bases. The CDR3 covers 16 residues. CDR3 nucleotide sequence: TGCAGCGTTGCCACGTTTCTGGCTAGCGGGAGGAACGAGCAGTACTTC. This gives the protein CSVATFLASGRNEQYF.

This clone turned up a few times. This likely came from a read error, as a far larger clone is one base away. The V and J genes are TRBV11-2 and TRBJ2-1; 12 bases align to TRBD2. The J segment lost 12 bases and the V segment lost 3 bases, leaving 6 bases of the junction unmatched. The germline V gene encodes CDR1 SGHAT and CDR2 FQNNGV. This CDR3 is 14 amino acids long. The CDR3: CASSFDPTSGGQFF. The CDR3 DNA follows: TGTGCCAGCAGCTTCGACCCGACTAGCGGGGGGCAGTTCTTC. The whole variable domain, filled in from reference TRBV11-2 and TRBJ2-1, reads EAGVAQSPRYKIIEKRQSVAFWCNPISGHATLYWYQQILGQGPKLLIQFQNNGVVDDSQLPKDRFSAERLKGVDSTLKIQPAKLEDSAVYLCASSFDPTSGGQFFGPGTRLTVL.